Listed below are T cell receptor beta chains from one sample, sequenced in a study of technical replicates of blood from a handful of donors. Repertoires were generated with immunoSEQ multiplex PCR, while TCRdb's copy carries only in-frame clones and drops some. The table records 70,000 to 95,000 clones, 94% of them present only once. Sequencing was carried out using T cells isolated from PBMCs. The receptors were gathered from a human donor in good health. Each CDR3 is given without its conserved first and last residue. The order of the fields is D gene, J gene, V gene, CDR3 protein. The D gene is left open where the match is weak.

d_gene: NA; j_gene: TRBJ1-5; v_gene: TRBV7-9; CDR3aa: ASSLDLFASGPQH
d_gene: NA; j_gene: TRBJ1-1; v_gene: TRBV19; CDR3aa: ASSPGRNTEAF
d_gene: NA; j_gene: TRBJ1-2; v_gene: TRBV5-1; CDR3aa: ASSFTYLDSDDYGYT
d_gene: NA; j_gene: TRBJ2-3; v_gene: TRBV6-5; CDR3aa: ASSYQVGVSADTQY
d_gene: NA; j_gene: TRBJ2-1; v_gene: TRBV14; CDR3aa: ASSLELRGRYEQF
d_gene: NA; j_gene: TRBJ2-7; v_gene: TRBV5-5; CDR3aa: ASSLGARDMFGGHS
d_gene: TRBD2; j_gene: TRBJ2-2; v_gene: TRBV18; CDR3aa: ASSPRDSTSGDTGELF
d_gene: NA; j_gene: TRBJ1-2; v_gene: TRBV29-1; CDR3aa: SVAKGPSYGYT
d_gene: TRBD1; j_gene: TRBJ2-5; v_gene: TRBV2; CDR3aa: ASSEAGQGGAETQY
d_gene: NA; j_gene: TRBJ1-1; v_gene: TRBV9; CDR3aa: ASRGTGTEAF
d_gene: TRBD2; j_gene: TRBJ2-3; v_gene: TRBV10-2; CDR3aa: ASRGPGLAGVRDTQY